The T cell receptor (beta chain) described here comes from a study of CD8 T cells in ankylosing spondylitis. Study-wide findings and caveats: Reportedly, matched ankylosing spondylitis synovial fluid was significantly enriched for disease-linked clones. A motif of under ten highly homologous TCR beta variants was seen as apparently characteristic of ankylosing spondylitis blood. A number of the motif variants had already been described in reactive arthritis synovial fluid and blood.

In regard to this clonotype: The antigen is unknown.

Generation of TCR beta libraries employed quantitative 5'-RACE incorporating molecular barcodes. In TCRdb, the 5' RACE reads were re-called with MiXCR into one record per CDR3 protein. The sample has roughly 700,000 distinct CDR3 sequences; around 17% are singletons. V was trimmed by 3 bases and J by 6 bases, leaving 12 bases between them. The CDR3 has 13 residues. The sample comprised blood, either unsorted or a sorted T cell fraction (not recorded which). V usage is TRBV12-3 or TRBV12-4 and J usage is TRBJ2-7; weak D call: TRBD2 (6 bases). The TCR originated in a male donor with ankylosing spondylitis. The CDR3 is CASSLRGGGEQYF. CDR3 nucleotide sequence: TGTGCCAGCAGTTTGAGGGGAGGCGGCGAGCAGTACTTC.